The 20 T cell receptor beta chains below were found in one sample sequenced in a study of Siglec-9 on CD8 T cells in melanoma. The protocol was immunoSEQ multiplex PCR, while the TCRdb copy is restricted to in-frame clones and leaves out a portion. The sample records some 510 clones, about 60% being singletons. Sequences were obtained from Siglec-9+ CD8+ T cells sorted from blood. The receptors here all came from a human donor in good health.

The CDR3 sequence: CASSITTGGPYYEQYV. The DNA of the CDR3 is TGTGCCAGCAGTATCACGACAGGGGGGCCTTACTACGAGCAGTACGTC. This sequence joins TRBV28 and TRBJ2-7; 9 nucleotides line up with TRBD1. The junction had 11 bases not matched to a gene; V was cut back by 5 bases and J by 3 bases. CDR1 is MDHEN, CDR2 SYDVKM, per germline. The CDR3 loop spans 16 amino acids.

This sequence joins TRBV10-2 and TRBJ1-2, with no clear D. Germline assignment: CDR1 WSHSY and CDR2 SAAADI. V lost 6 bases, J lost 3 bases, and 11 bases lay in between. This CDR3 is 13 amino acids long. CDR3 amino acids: CASRDGGDYGYTF. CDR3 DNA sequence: TGCGCCAGCAGGGACGGTGGGGACTATGGCTACACCTTC.

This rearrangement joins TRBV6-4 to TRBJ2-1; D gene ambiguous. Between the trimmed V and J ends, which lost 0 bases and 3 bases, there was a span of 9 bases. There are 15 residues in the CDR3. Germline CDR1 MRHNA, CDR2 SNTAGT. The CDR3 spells CASSDSNTNYNEQFF. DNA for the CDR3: TGTGCCAGCAGTGACTCGAATACAAACTACAATGAGCAGTTCTTC.

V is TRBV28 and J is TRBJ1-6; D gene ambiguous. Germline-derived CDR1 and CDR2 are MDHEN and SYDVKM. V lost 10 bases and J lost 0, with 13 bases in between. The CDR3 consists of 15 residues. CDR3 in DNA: TGTGCCATCACCGACAAGAGCTCCTATAATTCACCCCTCCACTTT. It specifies CAITDKSSYNSPLHF.

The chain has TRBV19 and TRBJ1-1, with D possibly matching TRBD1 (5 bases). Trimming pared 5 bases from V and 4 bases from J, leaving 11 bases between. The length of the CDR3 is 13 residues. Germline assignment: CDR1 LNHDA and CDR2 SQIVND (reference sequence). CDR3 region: CASSPGLSTEAFF. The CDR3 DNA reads TGTGCCAGTAGTCCAGGGTTGAGCACTGAAGCTTTCTTT.

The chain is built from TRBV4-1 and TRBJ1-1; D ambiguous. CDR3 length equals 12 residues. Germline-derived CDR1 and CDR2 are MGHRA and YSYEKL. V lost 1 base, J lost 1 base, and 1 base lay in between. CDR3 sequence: CASSQGNTEAFF. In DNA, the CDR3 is TGCGCCAGCAGCCAAGGGAACACTGAAGCTTTCTTT.

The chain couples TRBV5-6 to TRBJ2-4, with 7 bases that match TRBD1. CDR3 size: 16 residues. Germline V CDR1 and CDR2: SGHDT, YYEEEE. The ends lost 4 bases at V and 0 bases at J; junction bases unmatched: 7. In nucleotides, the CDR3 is TGTGCCAGCAGCGAGGGACAGCAAATAGCCAAAAACATTCAGTACTTC. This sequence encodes CASSEGQQIAKNIQYF.

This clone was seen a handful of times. The DNA of the CDR3 is TGTGCCAGCAGCGAGGGTAGAGGGTATGGCTACACCTTC. It encodes CASSEGRGYGYTF. The rearrangement uses TRBV5-8 and TRBJ1-2, with D uncertain. The V and J ends lost 4 bases and 5 bases respectively, with 12 bases between them. Germline lookup yields CDR1 SGHTS and CDR2 YDEGEE. This CDR3 is built from 13 residues.

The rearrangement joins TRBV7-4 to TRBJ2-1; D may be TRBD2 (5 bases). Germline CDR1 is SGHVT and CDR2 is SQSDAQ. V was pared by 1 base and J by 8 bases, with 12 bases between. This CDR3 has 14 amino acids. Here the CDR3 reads CASSLGGSVDEQFF. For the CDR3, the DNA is TGTGCCAGCAGCTTAGGAGGTAGCGTTGATGAGCAGTTCTTC.

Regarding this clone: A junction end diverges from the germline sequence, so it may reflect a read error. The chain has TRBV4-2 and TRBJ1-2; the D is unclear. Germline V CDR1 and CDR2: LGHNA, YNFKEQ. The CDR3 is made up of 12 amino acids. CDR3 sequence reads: CASSKDNYGYTF. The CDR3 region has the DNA TGTGCCAGCAGCAAAGACAACTATGGCTACACCTTC.

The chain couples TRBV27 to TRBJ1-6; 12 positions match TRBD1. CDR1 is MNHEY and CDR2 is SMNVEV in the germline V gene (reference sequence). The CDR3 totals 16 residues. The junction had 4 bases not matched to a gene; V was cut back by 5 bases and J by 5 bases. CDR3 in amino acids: CASSQGTGGHNSPLHF. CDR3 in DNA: TGTGCCAGCAGTCAAGGGACAGGGGGCCATAATTCACCCCTCCACTTT.

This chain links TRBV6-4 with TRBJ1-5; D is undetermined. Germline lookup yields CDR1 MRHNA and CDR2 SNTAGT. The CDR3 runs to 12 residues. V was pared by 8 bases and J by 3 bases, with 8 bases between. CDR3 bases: TGTGCCAGCCAAGGGCACAATCAGCCCCAGCATTTT. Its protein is CASQGHNQPQHF.

The CDR3 DNA sequence: TGTGCCAGCAGCCAGGAGCCAGGGGGCGGCACCGGGGAGCTGTTTTTT. Translation gives CASSQEPGGGTGELFF. This chain uses TRBV7-6 with TRBJ2-2; 8 bases are shared with TRBD1. V was clipped by 5 bases and J by 4 bases; unmatched bases: 9. The CDR3 extends over 16 amino acids. Germline V lookup: CDR1 SGHVS, CDR2 FNYEAQ.

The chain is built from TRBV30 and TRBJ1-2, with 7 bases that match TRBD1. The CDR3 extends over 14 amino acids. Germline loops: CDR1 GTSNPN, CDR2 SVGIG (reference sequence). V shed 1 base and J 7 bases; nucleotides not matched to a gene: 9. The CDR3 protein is CAWSEGALLGGYTF. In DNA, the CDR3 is TGTGCCTGGAGTGAGGGGGCGCTTTTAGGTGGCTACACCTTC.

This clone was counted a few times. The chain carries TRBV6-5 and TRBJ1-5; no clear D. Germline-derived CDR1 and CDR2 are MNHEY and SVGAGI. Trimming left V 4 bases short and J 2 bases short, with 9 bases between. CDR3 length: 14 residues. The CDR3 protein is CASSLWVRNQPQHF. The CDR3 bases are TGTGCCAGCAGTTTGTGGGTCCGCAATCAGCCCCAGCATTTT.

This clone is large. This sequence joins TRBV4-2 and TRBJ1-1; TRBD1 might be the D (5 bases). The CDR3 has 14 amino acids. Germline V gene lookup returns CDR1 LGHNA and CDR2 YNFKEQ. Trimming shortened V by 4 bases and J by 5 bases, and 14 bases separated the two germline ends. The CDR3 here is CASSPEGVFTEAFF. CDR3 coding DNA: TGTGCCAGCAGCCCAGAAGGGGTTTTTACTGAAGCTTTCTTT.

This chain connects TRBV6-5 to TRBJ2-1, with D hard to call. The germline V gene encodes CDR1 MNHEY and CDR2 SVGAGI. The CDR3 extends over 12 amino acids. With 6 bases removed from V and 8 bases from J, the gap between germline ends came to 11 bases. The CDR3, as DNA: TGTGCCAGCAGCCGAGGACCGGATGAGCAGTTCTTC. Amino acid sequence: CASSRGPDEQFF.

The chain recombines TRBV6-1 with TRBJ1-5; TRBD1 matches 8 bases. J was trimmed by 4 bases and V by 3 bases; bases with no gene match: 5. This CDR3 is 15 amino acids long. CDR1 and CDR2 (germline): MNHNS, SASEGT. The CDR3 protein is CASSEVTGGNQPQHF. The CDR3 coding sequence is TGTGCCAGCAGTGAGGTAACAGGGGGAAATCAGCCCCAGCATTTT.

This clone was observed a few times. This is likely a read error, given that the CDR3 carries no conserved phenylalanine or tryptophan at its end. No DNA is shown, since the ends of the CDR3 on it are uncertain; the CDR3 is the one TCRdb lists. CDR3 sequence reads: CASSRCSKCHKVGL. The rearrangement uses TRBV7-7 and TRBJ2-6. The CDR3 is 14 residues long, counting both termini. Germline loops: CDR1 SSHAT, CDR2 FNYEAQ (reference sequence).

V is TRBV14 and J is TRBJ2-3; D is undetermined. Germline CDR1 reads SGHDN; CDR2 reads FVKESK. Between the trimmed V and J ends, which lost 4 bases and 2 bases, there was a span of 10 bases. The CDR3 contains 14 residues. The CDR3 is CASSRTGTTDTQYF. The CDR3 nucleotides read TGTGCCAGCAGCCGGACGGGTACCACAGATACGCAGTATTTT.